These T cell receptor beta chains were read from a single sample in a study of blood T cells in healthy people across ages. One entry per CDR3 protein results from TCRdb running MiXCR on the 5' RACE reads. In the table there are approximately 1.5 million distinct CDR3 sequences, roughly 32% of which are singletons. The specimen sequenced was blood. Source of these receptors: a woman in her twenties or thirties in good health. The CDR3 runs from the conserved cysteine through the conserved F or W. D genes are given only for firm matches. Where a row states a size, it is once, few, many or the class of an expanded clone; other rows omit it.

clone size: few; CDR3 length: 14; J gene: TRBJ1-4; D gene: .; V gene: TRBV29-1; CDR3 DNA: TGCAGCGCCTCCAATTCAGGGACTAGTGAAAAACTGTTTTTT; CDR3 protein: CSASNSGTSEKLFF
clone size: .; CDR3 length: 16; J gene: TRBJ2-3; D gene: TRBD2; V gene: TRBV28; CDR3 DNA: TGTGCCAGCAGCTACGGGAGCGGGAGGGCCGAAGATACGCAGTATTTT; CDR3 protein: CASSYGSGRAEDTQYF
clone size: .; CDR3 length: 14; J gene: TRBJ2-7; D gene: TRBD1; V gene: TRBV29-1; CDR3 DNA: TGCAGCGTTGAATTGGGACAGGGTTTCCACGAGCAGTACTTC; CDR3 protein: CSVELGQGFHEQYF
clone size: .; CDR3 length: 12; J gene: TRBJ1-6; D gene: .; V gene: TRBV7-2; CDR3 DNA: TGTGCCAGCAGCTCCATTAATTCACCCCTCCACTTT; CDR3 protein: CASSSINSPLHF
clone size: .; CDR3 length: 14; J gene: TRBJ2-7; D gene: TRBD1; V gene: TRBV20-1; CDR3 DNA: TGCAGTGCTAGAGCCTCGACAGGGAGAAACGAGCAGTACTTC; CDR3 protein: CSARASTGRNEQYF
clone size: .; CDR3 length: 14; J gene: TRBJ1-2; D gene: TRBD1; V gene: TRBV7-2; CDR3 DNA: TGTGCCAGCAGCCATAACAGGGGCCACATCGGCTACACCTTC; CDR3 protein: CASSHNRGHIGYTF
clone size: .; CDR3 length: 16; J gene: TRBJ2-7; D gene: TRBD2; V gene: TRBV20-1; CDR3 DNA: TGCAGTGCTAGAGATTACGAAACTAGCGGAGCCTACGAGCAGTACTTC; CDR3 protein: CSARDYETSGAYEQYF
clone size: .; CDR3 length: 12; J gene: TRBJ1-2; D gene: .; V gene: TRBV23-1; CDR3 DNA: TGCGCCAGCAGTCAATGTGACGGTGGCTACACCTTC; CDR3 protein: CASSQCDGGYTF
clone size: few; CDR3 length: 11; J gene: TRBJ2-7; D gene: .; V gene: TRBV6-5; CDR3 DNA: TGTGCCAGCGGCAGACCCTACGAGCAGTACTTC; CDR3 protein: CASGRPYEQYF
clone size: .; CDR3 length: 13; J gene: TRBJ2-5; D gene: .; V gene: TRBV20-1; CDR3 DNA: TGCAGTGGGGTGTGGACGCCGCGAGAGACCCAGTACTTC; CDR3 protein: CSGVWTPRETQYF
clone size: once; CDR3 length: 17; J gene: TRBJ2-7; D gene: TRBD2; V gene: TRBV7-9; CDR3 DNA: TGTGCCAGCAGCTTAGCGGGGCTAGCGGGGGGCCCCTACGAGCAGTACTTC; CDR3 protein: CASSLAGLAGGPYEQYF
clone size: .; CDR3 length: 12; J gene: TRBJ1-5; D gene: TRBD1; V gene: TRBV20-1; CDR3 DNA: TGCAGTGCTGGGACAGGGAGGCAGCCCCAGCATTTT; CDR3 protein: CSAGTGRQPQHF
clone size: few; CDR3 length: 12; J gene: TRBJ1-4; D gene: .; V gene: TRBV10-2; CDR3 DNA: TGCGCCAGCAGCATCCAAAATGAAAAACTGTTTTTT; CDR3 protein: CASSIQNEKLFF
clone size: few; CDR3 length: 15; J gene: TRBJ2-3; D gene: .; V gene: TRBV9; CDR3 DNA: TGTGCCAGCAGCGTAGAACCGAAGGGGGGAGATACGCAGTATTTT; CDR3 protein: CASSVEPKGGDTQYF
clone size: .; CDR3 length: 16; J gene: TRBJ2-7; D gene: .; V gene: TRBV20-1; CDR3 DNA: TGCAGTGCCACCCGGCCGGGGGCAAGGACTAACCACGAGCAGTACTTC; CDR3 protein: CSATRPGARTNHEQYF
clone size: few; CDR3 length: 13; J gene: TRBJ2-1; D gene: TRBD1; V gene: TRBV20-1; CDR3 DNA: TGCAGTGCCTGGACAGGGGCCACGAGGGAGCAGTTCTTC; CDR3 protein: CSAWTGATREQFF
clone size: few; CDR3 length: 15; J gene: TRBJ2-1; D gene: .; V gene: TRBV7-2; CDR3 DNA: TGTGCCAGCAGCCGGGTGGGCGGGATTCACAATGAGCAGTTCTTC; CDR3 protein: CASSRVGGIHNEQFF
clone size: .; CDR3 length: 15; J gene: TRBJ2-5; D gene: TRBD2; V gene: TRBV20-1; CDR3 DNA: TGCAGTGCTAGGGCGGGGGTAGCGGGGAAAGAGACCCAGTACTTC; CDR3 protein: CSARAGVAGKETQYF
clone size: .; CDR3 length: 15; J gene: TRBJ1-5; D gene: .; V gene: TRBV19; CDR3 DNA: TGTGCCAGTAGCCCGGGACCGGTGAAGGAGCAGCCCCAGCATTTT; CDR3 protein: CASSPGPVKEQPQHF
clone size: .; CDR3 length: 12; J gene: TRBJ2-1; D gene: .; V gene: TRBV30; CDR3 DNA: TGTGCGTTAAGGTTGTGGATGCGGGAGCAGTTCTTC; CDR3 protein: CALRLWMREQFF
clone size: .; CDR3 length: 16; J gene: TRBJ2-1; D gene: .; V gene: TRBV7-3; CDR3 DNA: TGTGCCAGCAGCCCGCAGACGAAAACTAGCCGCAATGAGCAGTTCTTC; CDR3 protein: CASSPQTKTSRNEQFF
clone size: .; CDR3 length: 15; J gene: TRBJ1-2; D gene: TRBD1; V gene: TRBV6-2/TRBV6-3; CDR3 DNA: TGTGCCAGCAGGGAATTGGGACAGGGAGTCTTCGGCTACACCTTC; CDR3 protein: CASRELGQGVFGYTF
clone size: .; CDR3 length: 14; J gene: TRBJ1-1; D gene: .; V gene: TRBV20-1; CDR3 DNA: TGCAGTGCTACGCCGACCGGGAGGACCACTGAAGCTTTCTTT; CDR3 protein: CSATPTGRTTEAFF
clone size: .; CDR3 length: 17; J gene: TRBJ2-3; D gene: TRBD2; V gene: TRBV20-1; CDR3 DNA: TGCAGTGCTAACCTCCCGGGGGGACTAGCGAACACAGATACGCAGTATTTT; CDR3 protein: CSANLPGGLANTDTQYF
clone size: .; CDR3 length: 18; J gene: TRBJ2-3; D gene: .; V gene: TRBV27; CDR3 DNA: TGTGCCAGCAGTTTATCGGCCCGGCCAGAGTATAGCACAGATACGCAGTATTTT; CDR3 protein: CASSLSARPEYSTDTQYF